The table lists the clone carrying this T cell receptor beta chain with a count of one. The record originates from a study of blood T cell repertoires in COVID-19. Looking at the study overall: The study drew acute and convalescent COVID-19 samples from the United States, Italy and Spain. T cells, B-cell-depleted T cells, or PBMCs provided the cDNA or gDNA that served as material.

Libraries were prepared by immunoSEQ multiplex PCR; TCRdb keeps only in-frame clonotypes and omits some of them. The table shows about 400,000 clones, with around nine tenths occurring only once. The CDR3 loop spans 15 amino acids. Germline V lookup: CDR1 MNHEY, CDR2 SVGAGI. V lost 5 bases, J lost 1 base, and 1 base stayed unmatched. Sequenced sample: PBMCs or T cells enriched from blood (not recorded which). The origin of this receptor is a woman younger than 45 who had recovered from COVID-19. The J gene is TRBJ2-3, the V gene TRBV6-5; 12 positions agree with TRBD2. CDR3 DNA sequence: TGTGCCAGCAGTCGGACTAGCGGGGGCACAGATACGCAGTATTTT. Amino acids: CASSRTSGGTDTQYF.